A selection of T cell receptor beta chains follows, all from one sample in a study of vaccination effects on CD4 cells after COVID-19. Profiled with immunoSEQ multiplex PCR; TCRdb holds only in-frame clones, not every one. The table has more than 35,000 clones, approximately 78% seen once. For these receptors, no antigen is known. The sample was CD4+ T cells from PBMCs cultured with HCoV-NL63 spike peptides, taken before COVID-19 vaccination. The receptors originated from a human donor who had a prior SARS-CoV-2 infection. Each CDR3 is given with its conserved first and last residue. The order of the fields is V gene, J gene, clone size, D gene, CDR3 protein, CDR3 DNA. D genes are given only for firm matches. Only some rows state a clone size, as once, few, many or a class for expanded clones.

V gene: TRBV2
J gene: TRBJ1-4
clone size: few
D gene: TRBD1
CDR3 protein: CASNIQGNEKLFF
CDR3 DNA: TGTGCCAGCAACATACAGGGGAATGAAAAACTGTTTTTT

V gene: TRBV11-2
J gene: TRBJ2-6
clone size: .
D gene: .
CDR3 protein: CASRPLRTSGANVLTF
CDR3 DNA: TGTGCCAGCAGGCCCCTAAGGACTTCTGGGGCCAACGTCCTGACTTTC

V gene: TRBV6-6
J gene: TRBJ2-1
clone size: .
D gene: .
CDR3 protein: CASSYSRVYNEQFF
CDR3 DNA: TGTGCCAGCAGTTACTCCAGGGTGTATAATGAGCAGTTCTTC

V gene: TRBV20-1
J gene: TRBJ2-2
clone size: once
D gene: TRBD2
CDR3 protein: CSASSGSGVSGELFF
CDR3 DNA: TGCAGTGCTAGTAGCGGGAGCGGGGTTTCCGGGGAGCTGTTTTTT

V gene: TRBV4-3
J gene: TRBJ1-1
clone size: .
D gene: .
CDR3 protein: CASSQRRGTEAFF
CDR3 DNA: TGCGCCAGCAGCCAACGCCGGGGCACTGAAGCTTTCTTT

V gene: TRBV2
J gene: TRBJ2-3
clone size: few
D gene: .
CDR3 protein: CASSRDFTDTQYF
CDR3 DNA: TGTGCCAGCAGTCGGGACTTCACAGATACGCAGTATTTT

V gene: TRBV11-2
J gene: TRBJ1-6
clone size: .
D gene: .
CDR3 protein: CASSLDGAGVPNSPLHF
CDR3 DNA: TGTGCCAGCAGCTTAGATGGGGCGGGGGTACCGAATTCACCCCTCCACTTT

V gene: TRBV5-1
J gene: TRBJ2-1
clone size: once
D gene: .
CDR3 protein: CASSPPSYPNEQFF
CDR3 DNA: TGCGCCAGCAGCCCCCCAAGTTATCCCAATGAGCAGTTCTTC

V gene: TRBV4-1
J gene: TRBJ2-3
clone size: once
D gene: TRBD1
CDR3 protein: CASSQKQGVGDTQYF
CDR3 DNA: TGCGCCAGCAGCCAGAAACAGGGGGTTGGGGATACGCAGTATTTT

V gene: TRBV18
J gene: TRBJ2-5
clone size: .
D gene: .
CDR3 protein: CASSPRQDQETQYF
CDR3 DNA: TGTGCCAGCTCCCCTCGACAGGATCAAGAGACCCAGTACTTC

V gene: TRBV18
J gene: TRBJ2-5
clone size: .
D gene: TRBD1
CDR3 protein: CASSPPGQNQETQYF
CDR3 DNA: TGTGCCAGCTCACCACCGGGACAGAACCAAGAGACCCAGTACTTC

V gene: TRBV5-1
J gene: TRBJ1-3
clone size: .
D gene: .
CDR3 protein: CASSPRWGSGNTIYF
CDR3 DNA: TGCGCCAGCAGCCCGCGGTGGGGCTCTGGAAACACCATATATTTT

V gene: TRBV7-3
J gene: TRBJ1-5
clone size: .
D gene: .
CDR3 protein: CASIPPKYSNQPQHF
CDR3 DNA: TGTGCCAGCATCCCCCCCAAGTATAGCAATCAGCCCCAGCATTTT

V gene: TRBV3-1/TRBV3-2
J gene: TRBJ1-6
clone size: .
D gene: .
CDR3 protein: CASSPTNSDSPLHF
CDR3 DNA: TGTGCCAGCAGCCCCACCAACAGCGATTCACCCCTCCACTTT

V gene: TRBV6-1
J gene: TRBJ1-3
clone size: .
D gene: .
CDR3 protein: CASSEPPGDGNTIYF
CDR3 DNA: TGTGCCAGCAGTGAACCCCCCGGGGACGGAAACACCATATATTTT

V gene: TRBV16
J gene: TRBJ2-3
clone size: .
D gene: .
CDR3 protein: CASSLRGRTDTQYF
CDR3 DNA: TGTGCCAGCAGCCTACGAGGGCGCACAGATACGCAGTATTTT

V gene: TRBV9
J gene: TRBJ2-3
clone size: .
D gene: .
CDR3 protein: CASSVVGGSTDTQYF
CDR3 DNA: TGTGCCAGCAGCGTAGTAGGGGGGAGCACAGATACGCAGTATTTT

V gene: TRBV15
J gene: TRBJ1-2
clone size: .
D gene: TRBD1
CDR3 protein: CATSRGQGSYTF
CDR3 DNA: TGTGCCACCAGCAGAGGACAGGGAAGCTACACCTTC

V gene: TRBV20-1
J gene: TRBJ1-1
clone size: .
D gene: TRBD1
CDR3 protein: CSARTGGKAFF
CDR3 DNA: TGCAGTGCTAGAACAGGGGGCAAAGCTTTCTTT

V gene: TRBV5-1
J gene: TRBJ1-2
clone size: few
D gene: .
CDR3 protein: CASSLAGDGYTF
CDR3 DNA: TGCGCCAGCAGCTTGGCAGGGGACGGCTACACCTTC

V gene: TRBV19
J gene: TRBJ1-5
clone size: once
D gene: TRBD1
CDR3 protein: CASSSTGEPSNQPQHF
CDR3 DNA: TGTGCCAGTAGTTCAACAGGGGAACCAAGCAATCAGCCCCAGCATTTT

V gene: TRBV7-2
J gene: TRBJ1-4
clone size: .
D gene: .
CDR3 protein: CASSLERSRVKEKLFF
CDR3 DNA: TGTGCCAGCAGCTTGGAGAGGAGCAGGGTTAAAGAAAAACTGTTTTTT

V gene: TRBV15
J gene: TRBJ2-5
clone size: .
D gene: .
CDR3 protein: CATSRDPGSQETQYF
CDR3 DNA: TGTGCCACCAGCAGAGATCCCGGTAGCCAGGAGACCCAGTACTTC

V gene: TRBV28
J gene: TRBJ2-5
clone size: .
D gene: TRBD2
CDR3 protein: CASSSLAGGGETQYF
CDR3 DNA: TGTGCCAGCAGTTCACTAGCGGGAGGGGGTGAGACCCAGTACTTC

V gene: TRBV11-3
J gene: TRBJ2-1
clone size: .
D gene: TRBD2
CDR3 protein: CASSRSHTGTSGYNEQFF
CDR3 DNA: TGTGCCAGCAGCCGTTCCCATACCGGGACTAGCGGGTACAATGAGCAGTTCTTC

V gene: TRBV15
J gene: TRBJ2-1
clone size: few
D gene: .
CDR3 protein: CATSRDREPGGSYNEQFF
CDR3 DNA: TGTGCCACCAGCAGAGATAGGGAGCCGGGCGGGTCCTACAATGAGCAGTTCTTC

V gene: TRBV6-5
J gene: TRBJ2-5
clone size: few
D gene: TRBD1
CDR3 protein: CASSYQGVQETQYF
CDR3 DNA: TGTGCCAGCAGTTATCAGGGGGTACAAGAGACCCAGTACTTC

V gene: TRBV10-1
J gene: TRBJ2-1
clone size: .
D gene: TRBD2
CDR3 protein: CASGSGGRHNEQFF
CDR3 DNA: TGCGCCAGCGGTTCGGGCGGGAGACACAATGAGCAGTTCTTC

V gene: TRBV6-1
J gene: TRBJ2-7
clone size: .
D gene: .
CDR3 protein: CASSGYGTPSSYEQYF
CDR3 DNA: TGTGCCAGCAGTGGATACGGGACACCGAGCTCCTACGAGCAGTACTTC

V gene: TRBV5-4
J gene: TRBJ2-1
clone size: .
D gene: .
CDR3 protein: CASRDPYSYNEQFF
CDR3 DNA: TGTGCCAGCCGAGACCCCTACAGCTACAATGAGCAGTTCTTC

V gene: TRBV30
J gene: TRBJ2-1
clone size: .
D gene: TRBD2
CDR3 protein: CAWTVVSGLAGGRSYNEQFF
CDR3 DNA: TGTGCCTGGACCGTTGTGAGTGGGCTAGCGGGGGGCAGATCCTACAATGAGCAGTTCTTC

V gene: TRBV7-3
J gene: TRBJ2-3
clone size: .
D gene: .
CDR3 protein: CASSQSGVTDTQYF
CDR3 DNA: TGTGCCAGCAGCCAATCAGGAGTCACAGATACGCAGTATTTT

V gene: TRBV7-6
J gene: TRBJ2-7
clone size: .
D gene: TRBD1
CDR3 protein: CASSPRAPGQGTYEQYF
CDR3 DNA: TGTGCCAGCAGTCCACGAGCCCCGGGACAGGGAACCTACGAGCAGTACTTC